The sequence of this T cell receptor (beta chain) was determined in a study of shared clonotypes between healthy human individuals. Profiling relied on immunoSEQ multiplex PCR, and the TCRdb table lists in-frame clones only, not all of them. The sample contains a few million clones, approximately 90% of which appear only once. This CDR3 region has 13 residues. Germline CDR1 reads SGHTA; CDR2 reads FQGNSA. The V gene lost 5 bases and the J gene lost 8 bases, with 15 bases spanning the gap. The count of this clone is one. The receptor's source is a man between 18 and 29 years old in good health. The sample taken for sequencing was naive CD4+ T cells sorted from blood. The sample's subset: CD45RA+ positively selected. The chain links TRBV7-2 to TRBJ1-2; a weak D match, TRBD1 (6 bases). CDR3 nucleotides: TGTGCCAGCAGCCCCAGGGGCCAGGGAGGCTACACCTTC. This gives the protein CASSPRGQGGYTF.